These 27 T cell receptor beta chains share one sample of origin, sequenced in a study of cytomegalovirus exposure and HLA in healthy donors. Primers for the PCR totalled 60 Vbeta and 13 Jbeta. This table comes from immunoSEQ multiplex PCR, and its TCRdb copy is limited to in-frame clones, with some not included. In total, the table holds under 200,000 clones. Sequenced sample: PBMCs. The receptor source for this set is a man aged 25-40 years in good health and CMV-seronegative.

The chain employs TRBV28 and TRBJ2-2; 7 bases are shared with TRBD2. Looked up from germline, CDR1 is MDHEN and CDR2 is SYDVKM. Germline trimming cut 2 bases from V and 5 bases from J; bases unmatched to any gene: 11. The length of the CDR3 is 17 residues. The CDR3 protein is CASSLRGRAVGTGELFF. Written as DNA, the CDR3 is TGTGCCAGCAGTTTACGGGGGAGGGCCGTTGGGACCGGGGAGCTGTTTTTT.

The V and J genes are TRBV18 and TRBJ1-6, with 8 nucleotides matching TRBD1. The CDR3 has 15 residues. CDR1 KGHSH and CDR2 LQKENI come from the germline V gene. Trimming cost V 3 bases and J 7 bases; bases outside gene matches: 5. The CDR3 spells CASSPVGQDNSPLHF. The CDR3 DNA is TGTGCCAGCTCACCGGTGGGACAGGACAATTCACCCCTCCACTTT.

CDR3 DNA sequence: TGTGCCAGCAGCCAGACAGGGCTAGCGCAGTACTTC. Residues: CASSQTGLAQYF. The chain links TRBV28 to TRBJ2-7; the match to TRBD1 covers 7 bases. The CDR3 is 12 residues long. V lost 6 bases, J lost 9 bases, and 8 bases stayed unmatched. CDR1 is MDHEN and CDR2 is SYDVKM in the germline V gene. The full variable domain, completed using reference TRBV28 and TRBJ2-7, is DVKVTQSSRYLVKRTGEKVFLECVQDMDHENMFWYRQDPGLGLRLIYFSYDVKMKEKGDIPEGYSVSREKKERFSLILESASTNQTSMYLCASSQTGLAQYFGPGTRLTVT.

This chain joins TRBV19 and TRBJ2-3, with no clear D. V lost 2 bases to trimming and J lost 6 bases, with 12 bases between them. The CDR3 has 14 amino acids. From germline, CDR1 is LNHDA and CDR2 SQIVND (reference sequence). The CDR3 protein is CASSITNTRDTQYF. In DNA, the CDR3 is TGTGCCAGTAGTATAACAAATACGAGGGATACGCAGTATTTT. Full variable domain (missing parts from reference TRBV19 and TRBJ2-3): DGGITQSPKYLFRKEGQNVTLSCEQNLNHDAMYWYRQDPGQGLRLIYYSQIVNDFQKGDIAEGYSVSREKKESFPLTVTSAQKNPTAFYLCASSITNTRDTQYFGPGTRLTVL.

This chain joins TRBV5-4 and TRBJ2-1; the D gene is possibly TRBD2 (5 bases). Germline values: CDR1 SGHNT, CDR2 YYREEE (reference sequence). V was shortened by 4 bases and J by 2 bases, with 16 bases between the two germline ends. This CDR3 is 16 amino acids long. The CDR3 bases are TGTGCCAGCAGCAAGACTCCCCTTAGCGCCTACAATGAGCAGTTCTTC. It translates to CASSKTPLSAYNEQFF.

The J gene is TRBJ1-2, the V gene TRBV7-2; D is uncertain. In germline, CDR1 is SGHTA, CDR2 FQGNSA. This CDR3 contains 13 residues. Trimming stripped 5 bases from V and 2 bases from J, with 9 bases between. This CDR3 reads CASSPYLNYGYTF. The CDR3 nucleotides are TGTGCCAGCAGCCCATACTTAAACTATGGCTACACCTTC.

This chain connects TRBV11-2 to TRBJ1-1; 8 bases are a match to TRBD1. The CDR3 extends over 15 amino acids. Trimming took 5 bases from V and 0 from J; bases not matched to a gene: 5. Germline-derived CDR1 and CDR2 are SGHAT and FQNNGV. CDR3: CASSIRTGMNTEAFF. CDR3 coding DNA: TGTGCCAGCAGCATCCGGACAGGGATGAACACTGAAGCTTTCTTT. Full variable domain (outside the CDR3, taken from reference TRBV11-2 and TRBJ1-1): EAGVAQSPRYKIIEKRQSVAFWCNPISGHATLYWYQQILGQGPKLLIQFQNNGVVDDSQLPKDRFSAERLKGVDSTLKIQPAKLEDSAVYLCASSIRTGMNTEAFFGQGTRLTVV.

This sequence joins TRBV30 and TRBJ1-2, with a weak D call TRBD1 (5 bases). CDR3 length equals 11 residues. Between the trimmed V and J ends, which lost 5 bases and 8 bases, there was a span of 12 bases. Germline-derived CDR1 and CDR2 are GTSNPN and SVGIG (reference sequence). The CDR3 coding sequence is TGTGCCTGGGGGGGAGGAGGGGGCTACACCTTC. Protein: CAWGGGGGYTF.

The chain has TRBV27 and TRBJ2-5, with 9 bases lining up with TRBD2. Germline CDR1 reads MNHEY; CDR2 reads SMNVEV (reference sequence). Unmatched junction bases numbered 9, after V lost 0 bases and J lost 7 bases. CDR3 size: 16 residues. This CDR3 is CASSLSGGLALSTQYF. The CDR3 DNA sequence: TGTGCCAGCAGTTTATCGGGGGGACTAGCATTGTCGACCCAGTACTTC.

This chain joins TRBV11-1 and TRBJ1-5; 11 bases line up with TRBD1. CDR3 size: 14 residues. V shed 5 bases, J shed 6 bases, and the junction held 3 bases outside the gene matches. Germline CDR1 SGHAT, CDR2 FQDESV (reference sequence). CDR3: CASSLGTGGQPQHF. In nucleotides, the CDR3 is TGTGCCAGCAGCCTCGGGACAGGGGGTCAGCCCCAGCATTTT.

This rearrangement joins TRBV28 to TRBJ2-7; a weak D match, TRBD2 (5 bases). This CDR3 is 14 amino acids long. Trimming cost V 2 bases and J 2 bases, with 10 bases left between them. Per the germline V gene, CDR1 is MDHEN and CDR2 is SYDVKM. CDR3 nucleotides: TGTGCCAGCAGTTTACCCCTAGCCGCCTACGAGCAGTACTTC. Protein product: CASSLPLAAYEQYF.

The rearrangement joins TRBV28 to TRBJ1-5, with D uncertain. This CDR3 is 15 amino acids long. V was clipped by 2 bases and J by 2 bases, with 10 bases between them. Germline CDR1 is MDHEN and CDR2 is SYDVKM. CDR3 loop: CASSLPQSGNQPQHF. DNA for the CDR3: TGTGCCAGCAGTTTACCCCAATCGGGCAATCAGCCCCAGCATTTT.

As to this clone: A read error may produce the germline difference seen at one junction end. The V and J genes are TRBV30 and TRBJ1-1; TRBD1 agrees at 7 bases. Germline values: CDR1 GTSNPN, CDR2 SVGIG (reference sequence). The CDR3 sequence is 14 residues long. CDR3 amino acids: CAWSVILRSADRRF. The CDR3 region has the DNA TGTGCCTGGAGTGTAATACTTAGGTCGGCGGACAGGAGATTT.

The chain employs TRBV4-1 and TRBJ1-5, with no clear D. The germline V and J ends were trimmed by 0 bases and 9 bases, with 9 bases remaining between them. Germline-derived CDR1 and CDR2 are MGHRA and YSYEKL. This CDR3 has 13 residues. This CDR3 is CASSQDRVRPQHF. The CDR3 bases are TGCGCCAGCAGCCAAGATCGGGTAAGGCCCCAGCATTTT.

This sequence joins TRBV2 and TRBJ2-7; the match to TRBD1 covers 10 bases. The germline V gene encodes CDR1 SNHLY and CDR2 FYNNEI. Unmatched junction bases numbered 3, after V lost 5 bases and J lost 2 bases. This CDR3 has 14 residues. CDR3 residues: CASSSGTGAYEQYF. In nucleotides, the CDR3 is TGTGCCAGCAGTTCCGGGACAGGGGCCTACGAGCAGTACTTC.

The CDR3 loop is CARGGQGATGELFF. The CDR3 coding sequence is TGTGCCAGGGGGGGACAGGGGGCGACCGGGGAGCTGTTTTTT. The chain is built from TRBV2 and TRBJ2-2; 12 positions match TRBD1. The trim removed 9 bases at V and 5 bases at J, leaving 4 bases unmatched. This CDR3 has 14 residues. Germline V gene sequence: CDR1 SNHLY, CDR2 FYNNEI.

The gene calls are TRBV5-6 and TRBJ1-1; D may be TRBD1 (6 bases). CDR1 is SGHDT, CDR2 YYEEEE, per germline. The CDR3 runs 15 residues. V lost 0 bases to trimming and J lost 3 bases, with 12 bases between them. CDR3 sequence: CASSLAGQYYTEAFF. The CDR3 DNA reads as TGTGCCAGCAGCTTGGCCGGACAGTATTACACTGAAGCTTTCTTT.

The chain joins TRBV7-9 to TRBJ1-5, with a tentative D call TRBD1 (5 bases). This CDR3 is 15 amino acids long. Germline CDR1 reads SEHNR; CDR2 reads FQNEAQ (reference sequence). V was shortened by 6 bases and J by 5 bases, with 17 bases between the two germline ends. As DNA, the CDR3 is TGTGCCAGCAGTCGCGGGGACCGGTCTTATCAGCCCCAGCATTTT. As protein: CASSRGDRSYQPQHF.

CDR3 sequence reads: CASSGVASYNEQFF. CDR3 in DNA: TGTGCCAGCAGCGGAGTAGCCTCCTACAATGAGCAGTTCTTC. The chain carries TRBV7-2 and TRBJ2-1; D remains ambiguous. Germline CDR1 is SGHTA and CDR2 is FQGNSA. The CDR3 consists of 14 residues. Between the trimmed V and J ends, which lost 5 bases and 0 bases, there was a span of 8 bases.

The J gene is TRBJ1-1, the V gene TRBV7-2; D is uncertain. V gave up 6 bases and J gave up 3 bases, with 8 bases separating them. The CDR3 is 12 residues long. Germline lookup yields CDR1 SGHTA and CDR2 FQGNSA. The CDR3 region is CASSFSYTEAFF. The DNA for the CDR3 is TGTGCCAGCAGTTTCAGTTACACTGAAGCTTTCTTT.

The chain carries TRBV27 and TRBJ2-7; 11 nucleotides line up with TRBD2. Germline V lookup: CDR1 MNHEY, CDR2 SMNVEV (reference sequence). V lost 6 bases to trimming and J lost 1 base; unmatched junction nucleotides: 5. This CDR3 has 15 residues. The CDR3 DNA reads TGTGCCAGCAGCCAGACTAGCGGGGTATCCTACGAGCAGTACTTC. Encoded protein: CASSQTSGVSYEQYF.

This chain connects TRBV30 to TRBJ1-4, with 7 positions matching TRBD1. This CDR3 comprises 15 residues. Germline loops: CDR1 GTSNPN, CDR2 SVGIG (reference sequence). V shed 1 base, J shed 3 bases, and the junction held 5 bases outside the gene matches. CDR3 nucleotide sequence: TGTGCCTGGAGTGGATCAGGGACAGCTAATGAAAAACTGTTTTTT. Amino acid sequence: CAWSGSGTANEKLFF.

The J gene is TRBJ1-2, the V gene TRBV10-3, with TRBD1 matching over 12 bases. Trimming cost V 6 bases and J 3 bases; bases outside gene matches: 5. Germline CDR1 and CDR2: ENHRY and SYGVKD. The CDR3 loop spans 15 amino acids. The CDR3 region is CAISGTGGSDYGYTF. The CDR3 nucleotides read TGTGCCATCAGCGGGACAGGGGGCTCGGACTATGGCTACACCTTC.

V usage is TRBV27 and J usage is TRBJ1-5; tentatively, D is TRBD1 (5 bases). This CDR3 comprises 16 residues. V was clipped by 3 bases and J by 4 bases, with 16 bases between them. Germline CDR1 reads MNHEY; CDR2 reads SMNVEV (reference sequence). Written as DNA, the CDR3 is TGTGCCAGCAGTTTCAGCTTGGGAGGGGAAAATCAGCCCCAGCATTTT. It specifies CASSFSLGGENQPQHF.

The rearrangement joins TRBV10-3 to TRBJ1-5, with TRBD1 matching 7 bases. Germline CDR1 and CDR2: ENHRY and SYGVKD. This CDR3 is built from 16 residues. Trimming took 3 bases from V and 7 from J; bases not matched to a gene: 12. In nucleotides, the CDR3 is TGTGCCATCAGTGAAGGGAGGCAGGGGGAACGCCAGCCCCAGCATTTT. Its protein product is CAISEGRQGERQPQHF.

The gene calls are TRBV19 and TRBJ1-1; possible D gene TRBD1, 5 bases. From germline, CDR1 is LNHDA and CDR2 SQIVND (reference sequence). CDR3 length equals 15 residues. V was pared by 5 bases and J by 3 bases, with 16 bases between. CDR3 protein: CASSLRHGGYTEAFF. In DNA, the CDR3 is TGTGCCAGTAGTTTGCGGCACGGGGGGTACACTGAAGCTTTCTTT.

The chain carries TRBV6-5 and TRBJ1-1; D remains unclear. CDR1 is MNHEY, CDR2 SVGAGI, per germline. V lost 5 bases and J 5 bases, leaving 15 bases between the germline ends. The CDR3 is made up of 14 amino acids. The CDR3: CASSALGWTTEAFF. The CDR3 DNA is TGTGCCAGCAGTGCCTTAGGGTGGACTACTGAAGCTTTCTTT.